Below are 6 T cell receptor beta chains sequenced from a single sample in a study of PD-L1 blockade in urothelial cancer. The data were produced by immunoSEQ multiplex PCR, yet TCRdb's version contains in-frame clones alone and is incomplete. The sample has about 35,000 clones, roughly 87% seen once; the top ten hold about 4%. The source was PBMCs, collected around atezolizumab (anti-PD-L1) treatment. These receptors originate from a man aged 70 or older with urothelial cancer.

The CDR3 DNA is TGTGCCAGCAGCCGACTAGCGGGAGGGCCGAATGAGCAGTTCTTC. Translation: CASSRLAGGPNEQFF. The rearrangement uses TRBV27 and TRBJ2-1, with TRBD2 matching 14 bases. Germline V gene sequence: CDR1 MNHEY, CDR2 SMNVEV (reference sequence). The V and J ends lost 6 bases and 7 bases, in that order; junction bases with no gene match: 5. The CDR3 spans 15 residues.

The chain links TRBV7-5 to TRBJ1-5; TRBD1 is taken as the D call from the table, unchecked against the DNA. TRBV7-5 is a pseudogene segment. There are 15 residues in the CDR3. The CDR3 loop is CVRSPPGTGTQPQHF. CDR3 coding DNA: TGTGTCAGAAGCCCACCCGGGACAGGGACCCAGCCCCAGCATTTT.

The chain links TRBV11-3 to TRBJ2-1, with a weak D call TRBD1 (7 bases). Trimming pared 5 bases from V and 6 bases from J, leaving 17 bases between. CDR3 length: 15 amino acids. Germline values: CDR1 SGHNT, CDR2 YENEEA. This CDR3 is CASSLGQGGSNEQFF. The CDR3 DNA follows: TGTGCCAGCAGCCTCGGGCAGGGGGGTTCCAATGAGCAGTTCTTC.

The chain recombines TRBV11-3 with TRBJ1-6, with no clear D. Germline V gene data show CDR1 as SGHNT and CDR2 as YENEEA. The length of the CDR3 is 14 residues. Trimming removed 6 bases from V and 5 bases from J, with 11 bases in between. Here the CDR3 reads CASRAGGDNSPLHF. As DNA, the CDR3 is TGTGCCAGCAGAGCTGGCGGTGATAATTCACCCCTCCACTTT.

This clone occurred once. The chain employs TRBV14 and TRBJ2-1; 10 bases agree with TRBD2. CDR3 length: 15 residues. V was clipped by 2 bases and J by 5 bases; unmatched bases: 3. Germline V gives CDR1 SGHDN, CDR2 FVKESK. The CDR3 coding sequence is TGTGCCAGCAGCCAACTAGCGGGGGTAGACAATGAGCAGTTCTTC. Its translation is CASSQLAGVDNEQFF.

This clone appeared once. This chain connects TRBV6-5 to TRBJ1-1; tentatively, D is TRBD1 (5 bases). With 0 bases removed from V and 4 bases from J, the gap between germline ends came to 15 bases. The V gene's germline CDR1 is MNHEY and CDR2 SVGAGI. The CDR3 totals 16 residues. The CDR3, as DNA: TGTGCCAGCAGTTACTCGTTAAGGGCGGGGGGCACTGAAGCTTTCTTT. Amino acids: CASSYSLRAGGTEAFF.